Each of the 12 T cell receptor beta chains below was sequenced from the same sample in a study of monozygotic twins with inflammatory bowel disease. Reanalyzing the 5' RACE reads, TCRdb keeps one entry per CDR3 protein, without DNA. The sample has around 370,000 distinct CDR3 sequences; the top ten hold 2% to 3%. Sequencing was performed on blood. These receptors originate from a human donor with ulcerative colitis or Crohn's disease, or a healthy co-twin of an affected twin (not recorded which).

This chain links TRBV6-5 with TRBJ1-5; as DNA is missing, the TRBD1 call by TCRdb cannot be tested. The CDR3 is 15 amino acids. Germline V lookup: CDR1 MNHEY, CDR2 SVGAGI. CDR3 sequence reads: CASSYGRGGNQPQHF.

V gene TRBV29-1 combines with J gene TRBJ1-1; without DNA, the TCRdb call of TRBD1 cannot be checked. The CDR3 is 15 amino acids. Germline V lookup: CDR1 SQVTM, CDR2 ANQGSEA. The CDR3: CSVDRDRGLETEAFF.

This CDR3 reads CASSQEGINTGELFF. The V gene is TRBV4-3, the J gene TRBJ2-2. The length of the CDR3 is 15 residues. Germline values: CDR1 LGHNA, CDR2 YSLEER.

The rearrangement joins TRBV7-3 to TRBJ2-1. Germline CDR1 is SGHTA and CDR2 is FQGTGA. The CDR3 has 12 residues. CDR3 sequence reads: CASSLTRNEQFF.

This rearrangement joins TRBV4-2 to TRBJ2-3; TCRdb picks TRBD1, but there is no DNA to check that call. Germline V CDR1 and CDR2: LGHNA, YNFKEQ. The CDR3 is made up of 16 amino acids. The chain's CDR3 is CASSQPLVGATDTQYF.

The genes are TRBV10-3 and TRBJ2-1; the D call from TCRdb, TRBD1, cannot be confirmed without DNA. Germline loops: CDR1 ENHRY, CDR2 SYGVKD. CDR3 length: 14 residues. This CDR3 reads CAISYSGTADEQFF.

The chain has TRBV5-1 and TRBJ2-7; TCRdb selects TRBD1, and the lack of DNA leaves this call unchecked. The germline V gene encodes CDR1 SGHRS and CDR2 YFSETQ. There are 14 residues in the CDR3. CDR3 region: CASSTTGGGYEQYF. The full variable domain, in which reference TRBV5-1 and TRBJ2-7 provide the parts outside the CDR3, is KAGVTQTPRYLIKTRGQQVTLSCSPISGHRSVSWYQQTPGQGLQFLFEYFSETQRNKGNFPGRFSGRQFSNSRSEMNVSTLELGDSALYLCASSTTGGGYEQYFGPGTRLTVT.

The rearrangement links TRBV7-2 to TRBJ1-3. The CDR3 covers 13 residues. CDR1 is SGHTA and CDR2 is FQGNSA in the germline V gene. The CDR3 is CASSSGAGNTIYF.

The gene calls are TRBV30 and TRBJ1-1. Germline assignment: CDR1 GTSNPN and CDR2 SVGIG (reference sequence). The CDR3 totals 15 residues. The CDR3 is CAWSSLLEGNTEAFF.

The V call is TRBV5-1, the J call TRBJ2-7; no DNA is available, so the TRBD2 call from TCRdb remains unchecked. In germline, CDR1 is SGHRS, CDR2 YFSETQ. CDR3 length: 15 residues. The CDR3 is CASSSGLPSSYEQYF.

V is TRBV6-6 and J is TRBJ2-3; the TCRdb D gene call, TRBD1, has no DNA to confirm it. Germline V gives CDR1 MNHNY, CDR2 SVGAGI (reference sequence). This CDR3 region has 13 residues. CDR3 region: CASNAAGEDTQYF.

The chain is built from TRBV19 and TRBJ1-1; the TCRdb call, TRBD1, lacks DNA for checking. Per the germline V gene, CDR1 is LNHDA and CDR2 is SQIVND (reference sequence). CDR3 size: 13 residues. The CDR3 spells CASKDRPNTEAFF.